These T cell receptor beta chains were read from a single sample in a study of blood T cells in healthy people across ages. A single record per CDR3 protein comes from TCRdb applying MiXCR to the 5' RACE reads. The table shows over 750,000 distinct CDR3 sequences, with 25% occurring only once. The same data also went into a second study, on T cells of mothers and their children.

The specimen sequenced was blood. The receptors shown here come from a boy between 10 and 17 years old in good health. The CDR3 runs from the conserved cysteine through the conserved F or W. Each record gives: V gene, clone size, D gene, J gene, CDR3 protein, CDR3 DNA. D genes are given only for firm matches. A row's size may be missing; if present it is once, few, many or a size class.

TRBV7-6	.	.	TRBJ1-6	CASSSKPGPLGGSPLHF	TGTGCCAGCAGCTCCAAACCTGGACCCTTGGGGGGTTCACCCCTCCACTTT
TRBV5-1	few	.	TRBJ2-3	CASSLANGYVSTDTQYF	TGCGCCAGCAGCTTGGCCAATGGTTACGTTAGCACAGATACGCAGTATTTT
TRBV24-1	few	.	TRBJ1-4	CATSEGRDGKLFF	TGTGCCACCAGTGAGGGACGGGATGGAAAACTGTTTTTT
TRBV9	.	.	TRBJ2-7	CASSVWESSYEQYF	TGTGCCAGCAGCGTATGGGAGAGCTCCTACGAGCAGTACTTC
TRBV6-6	.	.	TRBJ1-1	CASSPPGSNTEAFF	TGTGCCAGCAGTCCCCCCGGGTCGAACACTGAAGCTTTCTTT
TRBV27	.	.	TRBJ1-5	CASSPLQGFNQPQHF	TGTGCCAGCAGCCCACTTCAGGGTTTTAATCAGCCCCAGCATTTT
TRBV3-1	few	.	TRBJ2-1	CASSQGRDSDEQFF	TGTGCCAGCAGCCAAGGTCGTGATAGCGATGAGCAGTTCTTC
TRBV3-1	many	.	TRBJ1-1	CASSLRLNTEAFF	TGCGCCAGCAGCCTACGGTTGAACACTGAAGCTTTCTTT
TRBV3-1	few	TRBD1	TRBJ2-1	CASSQGDSYNEQFF	TGTGCCAGCAGCCAAGGGGACAGCTACAATGAGCAGTTCTTC
TRBV28	once	.	TRBJ2-7	CASSLVGEGTPYEQYF	TGTGCCAGCAGTTTGGTAGGGGAAGGGACCCCTTACGAGCAGTACTTC
TRBV29-1	few	TRBD2	TRBJ2-3	CSVEGGRGDTQYF	TGCAGCGTTGAAGGCGGGAGGGGAGATACGCAGTATTTT
TRBV6-5	.	TRBD2	TRBJ2-1	CASRPRAGVHGEQFF	TGTGCCAGCAGACCCAGAGCGGGAGTACATGGTGAGCAGTTCTTC
TRBV20-1	.	.	TRBJ2-5	CSARSSGRGETQYF	TGCAGTGCTAGAAGCTCTGGCAGGGGAGAGACCCAGTACTTC
TRBV27	.	.	TRBJ2-5	CASSHTFQAQYF	TGTGCCAGCAGCCACACTTTCCAGGCCCAGTACTTC
TRBV12-3/TRBV12-4	.	TRBD1	TRBJ2-3	CASSLQQGTDTQYF	TGTGCCAGCAGTTTGCAACAGGGGACAGATACGCAGTATTTT
TRBV6-1	.	.	TRBJ1-1	CASVNSRRTEAFF	TGTGCCAGCGTTAATAGTCGCCGCACTGAAGCTTTCTTT
TRBV10-3	few	.	TRBJ2-1	CAIKLGGHEQFF	TGTGCCATCAAGCTAGGTGGCCATGAGCAGTTCTTC
TRBV12-3/TRBV12-4	few	TRBD2	TRBJ2-7	CASTFRAGGPVDEQYF	TGTGCCAGCACCTTCCGAGCGGGAGGGCCGGTGGACGAGCAGTACTTC
TRBV29-1	.	.	TRBJ1-4	CSVEISTNEKLFF	TGCAGCGTTGAAATATCAACTAATGAAAAACTGTTTTTT
TRBV28	.	.	TRBJ2-7	CASSPRRDGVTPYEQYF	TGTGCCAGCAGTCCACGTCGTGATGGGGTAACCCCCTACGAGCAGTACTTC
TRBV5-6	few	TRBD1	TRBJ2-7	CASSGGQVTDEQYF	TGTGCCAGCAGCGGAGGACAGGTAACGGACGAGCAGTACTTC
TRBV6-2/TRBV6-3	.	.	TRBJ2-7	CASSTGTGETYEQYF	TGTGCCAGCAGTACCGGGACGGGAGAAACCTACGAGCAGTACTTC
TRBV7-9	.	.	TRBJ2-7	CASSLAQAEGREQYF	TGTGCCAGCAGCTTAGCTCAAGCGGAGGGGAGGGAGCAGTACTTC
TRBV11-2	.	.	TRBJ2-7	CASSLPLAREQYF	TGTGCCAGCAGCTTACCCCTCGCGAGGGAGCAGTACTTC
TRBV9	.	TRBD1	TRBJ1-4	CASSAETGGYEKLFF	TGTGCCAGCAGCGCCGAGACAGGGGGTTATGAAAAACTGTTTTTT
TRBV20-1	.	TRBD2	TRBJ2-7	CSASGRALYEQYF	TGCAGTGCTAGCGGGAGGGCCCTCTACGAGCAGTACTTC
TRBV29-1	few	.	TRBJ2-3	CSVYLVNEQFF	TGCAGCGTTTATTTAGTGAATGAGCAGTTCTTT
TRBV5-1	.	.	TRBJ2-5	CASSLGLLRPQETQYF	TGCGCCAGCAGCTTGGGACTCCTACGCCCCCAGGAGACCCAGTACTTC
TRBV3-1	.	.	TRBJ2-4	CASSQEGLAKNIQYF	TGTGCCAGCAGCCAAGAGGGACTAGCCAAAAACATTCAGTACTTC
TRBV24-1	.	.	TRBJ2-1	CAISDPYREPSNEQFF	TGTGCCATCAGTGATCCGTACAGGGAGCCCTCCAATGAGCAGTTCTTC
TRBV10-3	.	TRBD1	TRBJ1-1	CAISESQGENTEAFF	TGTGCCATCAGTGAGTCGCAGGGGGAGAACACTGAAGCTTTCTTT
TRBV10-3	many	TRBD2	TRBJ2-5	CAISEPTSGGETQYF	TGTGCCATCAGTGAGCCAACTAGCGGCGGGGAGACCCAGTACTTC
TRBV28	.	TRBD2	TRBJ2-7	CASSLYGGSHSYEQYF	TGTGCCAGCAGTTTATACGGCGGGAGCCATTCCTACGAGCAGTACTTC
TRBV4-1	.	.	TRBJ1-5	CASSQEPDSNHQPQHF	TGCGCCAGCAGCCAAGAACCAGACAGTAACCATCAGCCCCAGCATTTT
TRBV20-1	.	.	TRBJ2-5	CSARDSGETQYF	TGCAGTGCTAGAGATAGCGGAGAGACCCAGTACTTC
TRBV7-2	.	.	TRBJ1-1	CASGPTGNTEAFF	TGTGCCAGCGGCCCTACAGGGAACACTGAAGCTTTCTTT
TRBV6-5	.	.	TRBJ1-2	CASRGSDGYTF	TGTGCCAGCAGGGGCAGTGATGGCTACACCTTC
TRBV19	few	.	TRBJ2-7	CASSIVGSTYEQYF	TGTGCCAGTAGTATAGTGGGAAGTACCTACGAGCAGTACTTC
TRBV2	.	.	TRBJ1-1	CASSERQMNTEAFF	TGTGCCAGCAGTGAAAGGCAGATGAACACTGAAGCTTTCTTT
TRBV20-1	.	.	TRBJ1-4	CSASRTASNEKLFF	TGCAGTGCTAGTAGGACAGCTTCTAATGAAAAACTGTTTTTT
TRBV29-1	.	.	TRBJ2-5	CSVEQGPGETQYF	TGCAGCGTTGAACAGGGTCCGGGAGAGACCCAGTACTTC
TRBV4-1	few	TRBD1	TRBJ2-5	CASSQDGTGRWETQYF	TGCGCCAGCAGCCAAGACGGGACAGGGAGGTGGGAGACCCAGTACTTC
TRBV6-2/TRBV6-3	few	.	TRBJ1-2	CASSYFWDYTF	TGTGCCAGCAGCTATTTCTGGGACTACACCTTC
TRBV28	many	TRBD1	TRBJ2-5	CASSEDRGEETQYF	TGTGCCAGCAGTGAGGACAGGGGGGAAGAGACCCAGTACTTC
TRBV28	.	TRBD2	TRBJ2-1	CASSLGDSGSLRDNEQFF	TGTGCCAGCAGTTTAGGGGATAGCGGGAGTTTGAGGGACAATGAGCAGTTCTTC
TRBV20-1	.	.	TRBJ2-3	CSAREPRENLIHNTQYF	TGCAGTGCTAGAGAGCCTAGGGAGAACCTAATACATAATACGCAGTATTTT
TRBV3-1	many	.	TRBJ2-6	CASSQDSSGANVLTF	TGTGCCAGCAGCCAAGACAGCTCTGGGGCCAACGTCCTGACTTTC
TRBV29-1	few	.	TRBJ1-1	CSVEGEAGRGTEAFF	TGCAGCGTTGAAGGGGAGGCGGGGCGCGGCACTGAAGCTTTCTTT
TRBV29-1	few	TRBD2	TRBJ2-7	CSVEKTSGVYEQYF	TGCAGCGTTGAAAAAACTAGCGGGGTCTACGAGCAGTACTTC
TRBV9	.	.	TRBJ1-5	CASSPDSSNQPQHF	TGTGCCAGCAGCCCGGACAGCTCCAATCAGCCCCAGCATTTT
TRBV5-1	few	.	TRBJ1-5	CASSSDLYQPQHF	TGCGCCAGCAGCTCGGACCTGTATCAGCCCCAGCATTTT
TRBV5-5	.	.	TRBJ1-1	CASSLGNPEAFF	TGTGCCAGCAGCTTGGGAAACCCTGAAGCTTTCTTT
TRBV3-1	few	TRBD2	TRBJ2-5	CASSQALAGLRETQYF	TGTGCCAGCAGCCAAGCCCTAGCGGGGTTACGAGAGACCCAGTACTTC
TRBV12-5	.	.	TRBJ2-3	CASGLVGGSDTQYF	TGTGCTAGTGGTTTGGTAGGAGGGTCAGATACGCAGTATTTT
TRBV6-2/TRBV6-3	once	.	TRBJ2-7	CASTNGKEIYEQYF	TGTGCCAGCACCAATGGGAAAGAGATCTACGAGCAGTACTTC
TRBV6-6	few	TRBD2	TRBJ2-1	CASRTGTNYNEQFF	TGTGCCAGCAGAACCGGGACTAACTACAATGAGCAGTTCTTC